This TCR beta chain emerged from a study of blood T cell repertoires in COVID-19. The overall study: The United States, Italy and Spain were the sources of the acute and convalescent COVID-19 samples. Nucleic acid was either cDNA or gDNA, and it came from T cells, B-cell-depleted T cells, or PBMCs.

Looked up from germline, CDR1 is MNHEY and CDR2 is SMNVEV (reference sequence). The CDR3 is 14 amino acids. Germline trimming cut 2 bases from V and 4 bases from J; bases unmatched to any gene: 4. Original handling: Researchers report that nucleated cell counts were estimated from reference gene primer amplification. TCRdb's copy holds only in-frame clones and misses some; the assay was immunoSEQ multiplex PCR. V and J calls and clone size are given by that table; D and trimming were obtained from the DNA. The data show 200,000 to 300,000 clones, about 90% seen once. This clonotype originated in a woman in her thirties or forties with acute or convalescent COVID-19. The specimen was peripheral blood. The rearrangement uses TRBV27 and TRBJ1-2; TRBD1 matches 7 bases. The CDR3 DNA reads TGTGCCAGCAGTTTAGACAGGGCTGGCTATGGCTACACCTTC. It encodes CASSLDRAGYGYTF.